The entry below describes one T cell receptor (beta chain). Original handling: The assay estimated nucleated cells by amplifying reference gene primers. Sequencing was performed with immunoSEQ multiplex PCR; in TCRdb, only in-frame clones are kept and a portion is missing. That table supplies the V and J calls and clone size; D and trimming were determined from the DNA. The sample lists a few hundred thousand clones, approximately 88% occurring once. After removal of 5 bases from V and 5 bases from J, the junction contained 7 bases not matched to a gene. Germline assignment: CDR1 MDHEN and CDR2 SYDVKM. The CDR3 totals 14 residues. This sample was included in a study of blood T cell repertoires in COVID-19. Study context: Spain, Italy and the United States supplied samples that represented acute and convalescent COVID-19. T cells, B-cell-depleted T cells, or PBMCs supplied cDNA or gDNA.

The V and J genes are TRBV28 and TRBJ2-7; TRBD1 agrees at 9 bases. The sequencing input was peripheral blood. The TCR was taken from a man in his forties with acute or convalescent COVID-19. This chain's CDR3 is CASSRTGVIHEQYF. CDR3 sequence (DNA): TGTGCCAGCAGTAGGACAGGGGTCATCCACGAGCAGTACTTC.